The sequence of this T cell receptor (beta chain) was determined in a study of shared T cell receptors in the human thymus. The CDR3 spans 15 residues. The ends were cut back, 3 bases at V and 2 bases at J, with 11 bases in the middle. The V gene's germline CDR1 is MNHNS and CDR2 SASEGT. The assay was immunoSEQ multiplex PCR, and TCRdb's table has in-frame clones only and misses some. The table shows fewer than 700,000 clones, with around 87% occurring only once. The same sample was also studied in work on human thymus T cells. That work contributes: The people who donated were healthy Finnish babies having corrective surgery for congenital heart defects. Thymic tissue was derived from resections collected during corrective heart surgery. Apparent bias marked the V and J gene usage of thymic and blood repertoires. A high degree of thymic repertoire overlap among unrelated individuals was reported in related research.

The V gene is TRBV6-1, the J gene TRBJ1-5; no firm D call. Sequenced material: thymocytes. This receptor was identified in a boy in the first two years of life with a congenital heart defect. Here the CDR3 reads CASSEIQVGNQPQHF. The DNA of the CDR3 is TGTGCCAGCAGTGAGATTCAGGTAGGCAATCAGCCCCAGCATTTT.